A single sample is the source of the 6 T cell receptor beta chains below, sequenced in a study of T cells in Graves' hyperthyroidism and ophthalmopathy. Amplification targeted TCR beta CDR3 regions from RNA transcripts. The HTBI primer set served for first-round RT-PCR of the TCR CDR3. TCRdb fed the multiplex PCR reads into MiXCR, producing one record per CDR3 protein. The sample includes hundreds of thousands of distinct CDR3 sequences, about 15% of them seen just once. Sequencing was carried out using blood. These TCRs come from a woman under 30 with Graves' hyperthyroidism.

The sample holds many counts of this clonotype. The CDR3 DNA follows: TGTGCCAGCAGTTATAACAGAAACACTGAAGCTTTCTTT. Translation: CASSYNRNTEAFF. The chain employs TRBV6-2 or TRBV6-3 and TRBJ1-1, with no clear D. The germline gives CDR1 MNHEY, CDR2 SVGEGT. The length of the CDR3 is 13 residues. Trimming removed 3 bases from V and 2 bases from J, with 7 bases in between.

This clonotype was picked up many times. The rearrangement links TRBV12-3 or TRBV12-4 to TRBJ2-1; tentative D call: TRBD2 (5 bases). This CDR3 is built from 13 residues. The V end lost 7 bases, the J end lost 8 bases, and 15 bases lay between the germline ends. The CDR3 region is CASTLEGTDEQFF. CDR3 nucleotides: TGTGCCAGCACCCTAGAGGGCACGGATGAGCAGTTCTTC.

The genes are TRBV30 and TRBJ1-1, with D perhaps matching TRBD1 (6 bases). V was clipped by 5 bases and J by 1 base, with 8 bases between them. The CDR3 spans 12 residues. Germline V gene sequence: CDR1 GTSNPN, CDR2 SVGIG (reference sequence). In DNA form, the CDR3 reads TGTGCCTGGGGGGGCGGGAACACTGAAGCTTTCTTT. Amino acid sequence: CAWGGGNTEAFF.

CDR3 in DNA: TGTGCCAACAGCAAGGCGCCTAGCGGAACCTTCTACGAGCAGTACTTC. It is translated as CANSKAPSGTFYEQYF. V and J are TRBV6-2 or TRBV6-3 and TRBJ2-7; 7 bases line up with TRBD2. The germline V gene encodes CDR1 MNHEY and CDR2 SVGEGT. V was pared by 10 bases and J by 3 bases, with 18 bases of the junction left unmatched. The CDR3 consists of 16 residues.

The chain is built from TRBV6-5 and TRBJ2-5; maybe TRBD1 (5 bases). V lost 5 bases to trimming and J lost 9 bases, with 16 bases between them. Germline CDR1 and CDR2: MNHEY and SVGAGI. This CDR3 region has 13 residues. CDR3 sequence: CASSHDTGAPQYF. The CDR3 nucleotides read TGTGCCAGCAGTCACGACACTGGGGCGCCCCAGTACTTC.

This clonotype was recorded a few times. This chain links TRBV18 with TRBJ2-1; 15 bases align to TRBD2. The V gene end was trimmed by 6 bases and the J gene end by 8 bases; junction bases not matched to a gene: 8. The germline V gene encodes CDR1 KGHSH and CDR2 LQKENI. The CDR3 extends over 16 amino acids. CDR3 nucleotide sequence: TGTGCCAGCTCGCGCCGGAGGACTAGCGGGAGGGATGAGCAGTTCTTC. Translating gives CASSRRRTSGRDEQFF.